The clone carrying this T cell receptor beta chain was counted between two and nine times. Its antigen is unknown. The authors sorted CD4+ naive, central memory, regulatory and stem cell-like memory cells via CD45RO/CCR7/CD25/CD127/CD95/CD27. The data were obtained in a study of beta chain features in type 1 diabetes. Regarding the study as a whole: cDNA-based reads could over-represent cells with high TCR expression.

The CDR3 is 15 amino acids. Germline trimming cut 6 bases from V and 2 bases from J; bases unmatched to any gene: 2. Germline V gives CDR1 MDHEN, CDR2 SYDVKM. Reverse transcription of all isolated RNA meant that expressed TCRB transcripts were sequenced. Data came from immunoSEQ multiplex PCR; TCRdb stores just in-frame clones and leaves some out. The sample lists about 330,000 clones, approximately 9.9% occurring once. This clonotype was obtained from a woman younger than 45 in good health. The sequenced material came from naive CD4+ T cells from blood. J is TRBJ2-7 and V is TRBV28; TRBD2 aligns across 15 bases. CDR3 region: CASRGLAGGPYEQYF. The CDR3 DNA follows: TGTGCCAGCAGAGGACTAGCGGGAGGGCCCTACGAGCAGTACTTC.